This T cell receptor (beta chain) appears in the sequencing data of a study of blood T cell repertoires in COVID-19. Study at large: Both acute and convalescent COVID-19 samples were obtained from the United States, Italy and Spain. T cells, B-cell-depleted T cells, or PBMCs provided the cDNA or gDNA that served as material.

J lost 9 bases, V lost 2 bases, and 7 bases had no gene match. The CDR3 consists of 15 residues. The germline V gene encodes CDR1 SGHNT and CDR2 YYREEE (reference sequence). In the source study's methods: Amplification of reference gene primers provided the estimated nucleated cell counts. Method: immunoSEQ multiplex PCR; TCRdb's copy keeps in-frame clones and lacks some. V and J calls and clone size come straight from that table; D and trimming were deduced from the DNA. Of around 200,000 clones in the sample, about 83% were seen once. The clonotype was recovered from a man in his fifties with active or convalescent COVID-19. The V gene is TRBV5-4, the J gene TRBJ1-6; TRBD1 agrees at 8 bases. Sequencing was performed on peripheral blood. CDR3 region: CASSLDGQGGSPLHF. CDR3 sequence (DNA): TGTGCCAGCAGCTTAGATGGACAGGGAGGTTCACCCCTCCACTTT. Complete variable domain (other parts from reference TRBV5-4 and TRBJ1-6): ETGVTQSPTHLIKTRGQQVTLRCSSQSGHNTVSWYQQALGQGPQFIFQYYREEENGRGNFPPRFSGLQFPNYSSELNVNALELDDSALYLCASSLDGQGGSPLHFGNGTRLTVT.